This TCR beta chain was captured in a study of cytomegalovirus exposure and HLA in healthy donors. Study results and limitations: Most TCR beta V segments were productive about 90% or about 30% of the time in an earlier analysis. A later analysis linked a missense DCLRE1C variant to TCR beta V- and J-gene trimming.

These donors counted as nominally healthy when sampled, but unrecorded immune exposures were likely. The PCR employed 60 Vbeta primers together with 13 Jbeta primers. Repertoires were generated with immunoSEQ multiplex PCR, while TCRdb's copy carries only in-frame clones and drops some. The sample totals tens of thousands of clones. As concerns this clone: Its antigen is not identified.

Sequencing was done on a sample of PBMCs. The clonotype comes from a man aged 45-65 years in good health and CMV-seronegative.

CDR3 in DNA: TGCAGCGTTACCGTGCGCGGGAGCTCGAATACGCAGTATTTT. Translated: CSVTVRGSSNTQYF. V gene TRBV29-1 combines with J gene TRBJ2-3, with 7 bases aligning to TRBD2. V lost 5 bases to trimming and J lost 7 bases; unmatched junction nucleotides: 12. From germline, CDR1 is SQVTM and CDR2 ANQGSEA. The CDR3 runs to 14 residues.